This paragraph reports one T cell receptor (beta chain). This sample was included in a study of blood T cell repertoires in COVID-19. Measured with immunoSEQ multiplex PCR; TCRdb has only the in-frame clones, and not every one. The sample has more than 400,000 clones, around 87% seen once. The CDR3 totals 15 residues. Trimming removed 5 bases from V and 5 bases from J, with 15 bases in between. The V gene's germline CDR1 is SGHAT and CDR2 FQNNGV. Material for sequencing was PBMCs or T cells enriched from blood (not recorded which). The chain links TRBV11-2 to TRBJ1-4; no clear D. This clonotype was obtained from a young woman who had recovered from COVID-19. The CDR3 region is CASSPPRGWNEKLFF. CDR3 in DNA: TGTGCCAGCAGCCCCCCCCGAGGGTGGAATGAAAAACTGTTTTTT.